This entry lists 16 T cell receptor beta chains sequenced from one sample in a study of blood T cell repertoires in COVID-19. Measured with immunoSEQ multiplex PCR; TCRdb has only the in-frame clones, and not every one. Of about 140,000 clones in the sample, around 80% were seen once. The sequenced sample was peripheral blood. All receptors come from a man aged 60 to 69 with active or convalescent COVID-19.

This clone occurred many times. This chain uses TRBV4-1 with TRBJ2-4, with 7 bases fitting TRBD1. The CDR3 has 18 amino acids. The V and J ends lost 3 bases and 4 bases, in that order; junction bases with no gene match: 15. Germline V gene lookup returns CDR1 MGHRA and CDR2 YSYEKL. The CDR3 DNA sequence: TGCGCCAGCAGCCAGACAGACGGGACAGTAAACCCTAAAAACATTCAGTACTTC. Residues: CASSQTDGTVNPKNIQYF.

The chain's CDR3 is CSVPVRRGNTEAFF. DNA of the CDR3: TGCAGCGTCCCTGTCCGGCGGGGGAACACTGAAGCTTTCTTT. This chain uses TRBV29-1 with TRBJ1-1; D gene unclear. The V gene lost 6 bases and the J gene lost 1 base, with 15 bases spanning the gap. This CDR3 region has 14 residues. CDR1 is SQVTM and CDR2 is ANQGSEA in the germline V gene.

The rearrangement joins TRBV6-5 to TRBJ2-7; TRBD1 might be the D (6 bases). The CDR3 extends over 13 amino acids. The V end lost 6 bases, the J end lost 6 bases, and 15 bases lay between the germline ends. Germline loops: CDR1 MNHEY, CDR2 SVGAGI. The CDR3 DNA reads TGTGCCAGCAGACGGGACACCCAGGCCGAGCAGTACTTC. This codes for CASRRDTQAEQYF.

The rearrangement links TRBV25-1 to TRBJ2-7, with D perhaps TRBD2 (6 bases). The CDR3 is 14 amino acids. V was shortened by 6 bases and J by 5 bases, with 17 bases between the two germline ends. From germline, CDR1 is MGHDK and CDR2 SYGVNS. The CDR3 loop is CASSYRERRHEQYF. The CDR3 DNA reads TGTGCCAGCAGCTACCGGGAGCGGCGACACGAGCAGTACTTC.

The chain uses TRBV20-1 and TRBJ2-1, with 7 bases fitting TRBD2. V was clipped by 3 bases and J by 6 bases; unmatched bases: 17. CDR3 size: 17 residues. Germline V gene lookup returns CDR1 DFQATT and CDR2 SNEGSKA (reference sequence). The CDR3 region has the DNA TGCAGTGCTAGTCGGACTGCTGGCGGGAGTCTCTTCAATGAGCAGTTCTTC. As protein: CSASRTAGGSLFNEQFF.

This chain connects TRBV7-2 to TRBJ1-6; D unclear. The germline V and J ends were trimmed by 5 bases and 1 base, with 12 bases remaining between them. CDR1 SGHTA and CDR2 FQGNSA come from the germline V gene. The CDR3 spans 16 residues. This chain's CDR3 is CASSPDGRSYNSPLHF. In DNA form, the CDR3 reads TGTGCCAGCAGCCCGGACGGGAGATCCTATAATTCACCCCTCCACTTT.

V usage is TRBV12-3 or TRBV12-4 and J usage is TRBJ1-2; possibly TRBD1 for D (6 bases). The CDR3 runs 13 residues. V was trimmed by 6 bases and J by 3 bases, leaving 11 bases between them. CDR3 in DNA: TGTGCCAGCAGCCGACGGACAGACTATGGCTACACCTTC. This encodes CASSRRTDYGYTF.

In its sample, this clone was seen once. This chain joins TRBV24-1 and TRBJ2-1; D possibly corresponds to TRBD2 (6 bases). Trimming shortened V by 4 bases and J by 5 bases, and 14 bases separated the two germline ends. Germline assignment: CDR1 KGHDR and CDR2 SFDVKD. The CDR3 runs to 15 residues. CDR3 region: CATSEGGGPDNEQFF. The CDR3 nucleotides read TGTGCCACCAGTGAGGGGGGAGGCCCCGACAATGAGCAGTTCTTC.

This clone was detected only a few times. The rearrangement uses TRBV6-4 and TRBJ1-1; D may be TRBD1 (5 bases). V shed 4 bases and J shed 5 bases, with 11 bases lying between them. The CDR3 sequence is 13 residues long. Germline CDR1 and CDR2: MRHNA and SNTAGT. The CDR3 coding sequence is TGTGCCAGCAGTGTCAGGGATGGAACTGAAGCTTTCTTT. This gives the protein CASSVRDGTEAFF.

This chain links TRBV19 with TRBJ1-1; unclear D gene. The CDR3 has 12 residues. V gave up 6 bases and J gave up 1 base, with 6 bases separating them. Germline CDR1 LNHDA, CDR2 SQIVND (reference sequence). The chain's CDR3 is CASRTGNTEAFF. The DNA for the CDR3 is TGTGCCAGTAGGACGGGGAACACTGAAGCTTTCTTT.

The chain links TRBV12-3 or TRBV12-4 to TRBJ1-6; D possibly corresponds to TRBD1 (6 bases). Trimming took 6 bases from V and 5 from J, leaving 8 bases between them. The CDR3 consists of 13 residues. The CDR3 loop reads CASRRQDNSPLHF. The CDR3 nucleotides are TGTGCCAGCAGAAGACAGGATAATTCACCCCTCCACTTT.

The rearrangement uses TRBV9 and TRBJ1-1, with 9 nucleotides matching TRBD1. Looked up from germline, CDR1 is SGDLS and CDR2 is YYNGEE. The J segment lost 4 bases and the V segment lost 0 bases, leaving 1 base of the junction unmatched. The CDR3 length is 14 residues. The CDR3 DNA reads as TGTGCCAGCAGCGTAGGACAGGGGGGCACTGAAGCTTTCTTT. Translating it yields CASSVGQGGTEAFF.

The CDR3 spells CSATLGYEQYF. The CDR3 DNA reads as TGCAGTGCTACCCTAGGCTACGAGCAGTACTTC. The chain employs TRBV20-1 and TRBJ2-7; D call uncertain. Germline CDR1 and CDR2: DFQATT and SNEGSKA (reference sequence). V lost 4 bases and J 3 bases, leaving 7 bases between the germline ends. The CDR3 runs to 11 residues.

This clone has only a few counts. This chain links TRBV2 with TRBJ1-1; 8 bases line up with TRBD1. The V segment lost 5 bases and the J segment 0 bases; nucleotides outside the gene matches: 5. CDR3 length: 15 amino acids. Looked up from germline, CDR1 is SNHLY and CDR2 is FYNNEI. As DNA, the CDR3 is TGTGCCAGCAGTAAGACAGGGGCCATGAACACTGAAGCTTTCTTT. It encodes CASSKTGAMNTEAFF.

The V call is TRBV5-1, the J call TRBJ2-7, with a weak D call TRBD1 (6 bases). V lost 6 bases to trimming and J lost 0 bases, with 13 bases between them. The CDR3 totals 14 residues. CDR1 and CDR2 (germline): SGHRS, YFSETQ. CDR3 sequence reads: CASNRDILSYEQYF. The CDR3 DNA reads as TGCGCCAGCAACCGGGACATCCTCTCCTACGAGCAGTACTTC.

The rearrangement uses TRBV23-1 and TRBJ2-5, with TRBD1 matching 10 bases. TRBV23-1 counts as an open reading frame of uncertain function. This CDR3 is 18 amino acids long. Trimming removed 4 bases from V and 7 bases from J; junction bases left unmatched: 18. CDR3 bases: TGCGCCAGCAGTCGGAGGGGGTTTCGGGGACAGGGGTCGCGGACCCAGTACTTC. Translation: CASSRRGFRGQGSRTQYF.